What follows are 15 T cell receptor beta chains derived from one specimen sequenced in a study of cytomegalovirus exposure and HLA in healthy donors. In the PCR, 60 Vbeta and 13 Jbeta primers were used. TCRdb's table, derived via immunoSEQ multiplex PCR, lists solely in-frame clones and lacks some. The data contain 120,000 or so clones, around 88% of them singletons. The sample comprised PBMCs. The receptors derive from a man between 40 and 49 years old in good health and CMV-seronegative.

J is TRBJ1-5 and V is TRBV7-8; no firm D call. Germline CDR1 reads SGHVS; CDR2 reads FQNEAQ. Trimming removed 2 bases at V and 1 base at J, with 12 bases between. The CDR3 sequence is 16 residues long. The CDR3, as DNA: TGTGCCAGCAGCTTAACCGGGATCGTAAGCAATCAGCCCCAGCATTTT. Translating it yields CASSLTGIVSNQPQHF. The variable domain in full, with the rest retrieved from reference TRBV7-8 and TRBJ1-5, is GAGVSQSPRYKVAKRGQDVALRCDPISGHVSLFWYQQALGQGPEFLTYFQNEAQLDKSGLPSDRFFAERPEGSVSTLKIQRTQQEDSAVYLCASSLTGIVSNQPQHFGDGTRLSIL.

The gene calls are TRBV5-4 and TRBJ2-1, with a tentative D call TRBD1 (6 bases). V was clipped by 5 bases and J by 5 bases, with 11 bases between them. The CDR3 is 13 residues long. Looked up from germline, CDR1 is SGHNT and CDR2 is YYREEE (reference sequence). CDR3 sequence (DNA): TGTGCCAGCAGACCTGGACAGCACAATGAGCAGTTCTTC. It encodes CASRPGQHNEQFF. Looking up the rest from reference TRBV5-4 and TRBJ2-1 gives the full variable domain: ETGVTQSPTHLIKTRGQQVTLRCSSQSGHNTVSWYQQALGQGPQFIFQYYREEENGRGNFPPRFSGLQFPNYSSELNVNALELDDSALYLCASRPGQHNEQFFGPGTRLTVL.

The rearrangement uses TRBV7-9 and TRBJ1-6; TRBD1 agrees at 9 bases. With 5 bases clipped from V and 9 bases from J, the junction kept 8 bases outside the gene matches. Germline CDR1 SEHNR, CDR2 FQNEAQ (reference sequence). The CDR3 contains 15 residues. In nucleotides, the CDR3 is TGTGCCAGCAGCGGGACAGGGAGTGGAACTTCACCCCTCCACTTT. As protein: CASSGTGSGTSPLHF.

This clone was observed a single time. The chain uses TRBV6-4 and TRBJ1-1; D remains unclear. The V gene lost 6 bases and the J gene lost 6 bases, with 5 bases spanning the gap. The CDR3 covers 10 residues. Germline lookup yields CDR1 MRHNA and CDR2 SNTAGT. The DNA for the CDR3 is TGTGCCAGCAGACGAGCTGAAGCTTTCTTT. It encodes CASRRAEAFF.

This sequence joins TRBV10-3 and TRBJ2-2; a weak D match, TRBD2 (6 bases). The CDR3 runs 13 residues. The V gene's germline CDR1 is ENHRY and CDR2 SYGVKD. V was clipped by 8 bases and J by 3 bases, with 10 bases between them. The CDR3 loop is CAILGGDTGELFF. The CDR3 DNA sequence: TGTGCCATCCTTGGAGGGGACACCGGGGAGCTGTTTTTT.

This chain connects TRBV5-4 to TRBJ1-1; TRBD1 is a possible D gene (5 bases). The CDR3 extends over 13 amino acids. From germline, CDR1 is SGHNT and CDR2 YYREEE (reference sequence). V lost 2 bases to trimming and J lost 3 bases, with 8 bases between them. CDR3 bases: TGTGCCAGCAGCTTCAGGGAGGACACTGAAGCTTTCTTT. Translating gives CASSFREDTEAFF.

The chain recombines TRBV27 with TRBJ1-3; D ambiguous. Germline CDR1 reads MNHEY; CDR2 reads SMNVEV (reference sequence). The V and J ends lost 3 bases and 2 bases respectively, with 5 bases between them. The CDR3 length is 13 residues. CDR3 loop: CASSFGAGNTIYF. The DNA of the CDR3 is TGTGCCAGCAGTTTCGGAGCTGGAAACACCATATATTTT.

This clone was counted between two and nine times. V usage is TRBV4-1 and J usage is TRBJ1-4; no clear D gene. The CDR3 runs 15 residues. The V gene's germline CDR1 is MGHRA and CDR2 YSYEKL. V was shortened by 2 bases and J by 8 bases, with 15 bases between the two germline ends. The CDR3 sequence: CASSQLGLRGEKLFF. CDR3 nucleotides: TGCGCCAGCAGCCAACTTGGCTTAAGAGGGGAAAAACTGTTTTTT.

The chain couples TRBV13 to TRBJ1-1; 8 bases agree with TRBD1. Germline V gene sequence: CDR1 PRHDT, CDR2 FYEKMQ (reference sequence). The junction had 23 bases not matched to a gene; V was cut back by 5 bases and J by 3 bases. The CDR3 contains 20 residues. The CDR3 bases are TGTGCCAGCAGCATCCAAACCGCCTTTTGGACAGGGTTGGGCGACACTGAAGCTTTCTTT. Its protein is CASSIQTAFWTGLGDTEAFF.

The V call is TRBV28, the J call TRBJ2-7; D remains unclear. Germline V gene sequence: CDR1 MDHEN, CDR2 SYDVKM. V was trimmed by 7 bases and J by 2 bases, leaving 12 bases between them. This CDR3 is built from 13 residues. CDR3 sequence: CASTGQRAYEQYF. CDR3 coding DNA: TGTGCCAGCACCGGTCAGCGTGCCTACGAGCAGTACTTC. The whole variable domain, remainder taken from reference TRBV28 and TRBJ2-7, is DVKVTQSSRYLVKRTGEKVFLECVQDMDHENMFWYRQDPGLGLRLIYFSYDVKMKEKGDIPEGYSVSREKKERFSLILESASTNQTSMYLCASTGQRAYEQYFGPGTRLTVT.

The chain uses TRBV9 and TRBJ1-2; D is unclear. V was clipped by 0 bases and J by 4 bases, with 16 bases between them. Germline CDR1 reads SGDLS; CDR2 reads YYNGEE. CDR3 size: 16 residues. The chain's CDR3 is CASSVVSGRNPYGYTF. DNA of the CDR3: TGTGCCAGCAGCGTAGTGTCAGGAAGAAACCCCTATGGCTACACCTTC.

The chain couples TRBV12-5 to TRBJ2-2; D is uncertain. The CDR3 runs 12 residues. V lost 1 base and J lost 8, with 5 bases in between. The V gene's germline CDR1 is LGHNT and CDR2 FRNRAP. In DNA, the CDR3 is TGTGCTAGTGGTTTGGCGTTTGGGGAGCTGTTTTTT. Its translation: CASGLAFGELFF.

V and J are TRBV18 and TRBJ2-7, with 10 bases matching TRBD1. V lost 3 bases to trimming and J lost 7 bases; unmatched junction nucleotides: 6. This CDR3 spans 14 amino acids. The germline V gene encodes CDR1 KGHSH and CDR2 LQKENI. Here the CDR3 reads CASSPVEDRGEQYF. DNA of the CDR3: TGTGCCAGCTCACCGGTAGAGGACAGGGGGGAGCAGTACTTC. The entire variable domain, with the rest obtained from reference TRBV18 and TRBJ2-7, is as follows: NAGVMQNPRHLVRRRGQEARLRCSPMKGHSHVYWYRQLPEEGLKFMVYLQKENIIDESGMPKERFSAEFPKEGPSILRIQQVVRGDSAAYFCASSPVEDRGEQYFGPGTRLTVT.

The chain employs TRBV6-6 and TRBJ2-5; tentatively, D is TRBD2 (5 bases). Matching the DNA end better, TRBJ2-7 makes the J call doubtful. CDR3 length: 12 amino acids. From germline, CDR1 is MNHNY and CDR2 SVGAGI (reference sequence). DNA of the CDR3: TGTGCCAGCAGCCAGACTACCCTCGAGCAGTACTTC. Residues: CASSQTTLEQYF.

This chain links TRBV5-1 with TRBJ2-3; weak D call: TRBD1 (8 bases). CDR3 size: 14 residues. CDR1 is SGHRS, CDR2 YFSETQ, per germline. V was clipped by 7 bases and J by 5 bases, with 17 bases between them. In DNA form, the CDR3 reads TGCGCCAGCGGGGGGGGGACAGGAGTAGATACGCAGTATTTT. Residues: CASGGGTGVDTQYF.